Detailed here is one T cell receptor (beta chain). Its cognate antigen is unknown. This specimen belongs to a study of CXCR3-negative and CXCR3-positive naive CD8 T cells. In preparing the TRB cDNA libraries, 5' RACE with UMI labels was used. TCRdb reprocessed the 5' RACE reads, keeping one entry per CDR3 protein, no DNA. The listing contains around 140,000 distinct CDR3 sequences. Whole-study findings and limits: More hydrophobic TRB CDR3s occurred in CXCR3-positive than in CXCR3-negative naive cells.

The CDR3 is 12 residues long. From germline, CDR1 is KGHDR and CDR2 SFDVKD. The chain couples TRBV24-1 to TRBJ1-2. The sample consisted of naive CXCR3+ CD8+ T cells from blood. The subset is: CD45RO-CCR7+CD27+CD95- naive CD8+ T cells expressing CXCR3 (TNR3+). The sequence was obtained from a human donor in good health. Some clones in this sample may be carry-over from other donors' samples. CDR3 sequence reads: CATRDSNYGYTF.